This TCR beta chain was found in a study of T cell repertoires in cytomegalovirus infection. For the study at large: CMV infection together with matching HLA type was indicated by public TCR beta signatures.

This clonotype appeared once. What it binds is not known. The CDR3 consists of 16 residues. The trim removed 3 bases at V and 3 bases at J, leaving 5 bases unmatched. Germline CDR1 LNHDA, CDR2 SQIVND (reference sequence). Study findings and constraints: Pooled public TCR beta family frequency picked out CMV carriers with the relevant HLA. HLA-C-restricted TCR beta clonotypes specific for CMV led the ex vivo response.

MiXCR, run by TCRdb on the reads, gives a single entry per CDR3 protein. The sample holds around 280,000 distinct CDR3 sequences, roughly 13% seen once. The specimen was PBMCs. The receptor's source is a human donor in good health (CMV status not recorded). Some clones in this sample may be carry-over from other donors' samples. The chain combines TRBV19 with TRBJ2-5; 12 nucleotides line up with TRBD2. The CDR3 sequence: CASSIPRTSGEETQYF. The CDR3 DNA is TGTGCCAGTAGTATTCCACGGACTAGCGGGGAAGAGACCCAGTACTTC.